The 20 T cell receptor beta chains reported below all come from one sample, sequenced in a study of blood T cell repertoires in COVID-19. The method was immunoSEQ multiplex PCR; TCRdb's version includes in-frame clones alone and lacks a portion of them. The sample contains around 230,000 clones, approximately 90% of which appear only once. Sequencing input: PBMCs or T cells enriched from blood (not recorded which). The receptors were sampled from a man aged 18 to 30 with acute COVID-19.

The CDR3 protein is CASSLTSGGTGELFF. CDR3 in DNA: TGTGCCAGCAGTTTGACTAGCGGGGGCACCGGGGAGCTGTTTTTT. J is TRBJ2-2 and V is TRBV6-5; 12 positions agree with TRBD2. V lost 4 bases and J lost 4; bases outside the gene matches: 1. The CDR3 totals 15 residues. CDR1 MNHEY and CDR2 SVGAGI come from the germline V gene.

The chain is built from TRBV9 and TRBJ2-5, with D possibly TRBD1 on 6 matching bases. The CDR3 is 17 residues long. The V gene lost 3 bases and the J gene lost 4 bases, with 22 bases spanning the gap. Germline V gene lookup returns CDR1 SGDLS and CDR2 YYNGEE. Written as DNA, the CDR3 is TGTGCCAGCAGCGCCGGGGACAACACTCTTGGGGGAGAGACCCAGTACTTC. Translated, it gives CASSAGDNTLGGETQYF.

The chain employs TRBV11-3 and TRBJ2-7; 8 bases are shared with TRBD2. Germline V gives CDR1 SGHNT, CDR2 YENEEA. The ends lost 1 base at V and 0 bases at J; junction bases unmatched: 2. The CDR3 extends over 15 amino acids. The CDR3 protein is CASSLAGGGSYEQYF. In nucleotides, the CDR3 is TGTGCCAGCAGCTTAGCGGGGGGGGGCTCCTACGAGCAGTACTTC. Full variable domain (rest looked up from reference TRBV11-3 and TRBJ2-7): EAGVVQSPRYKIIEKKQPVAFWCNPISGHNTLYWYLQNLGQGPELLIRYENEEAVDDSQLPKDRFSAERLKGVDSTLKIQPAELGDSAVYLCASSLAGGGSYEQYFGPGTRLTVT.

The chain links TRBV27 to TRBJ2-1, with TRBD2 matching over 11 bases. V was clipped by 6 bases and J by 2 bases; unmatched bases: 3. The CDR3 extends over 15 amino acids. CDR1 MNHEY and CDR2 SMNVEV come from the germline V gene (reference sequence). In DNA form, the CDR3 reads TGTGCCAGCAGGCCGGGACTAGCGGCCTACAATGAGCAGTTCTTC. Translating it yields CASRPGLAAYNEQFF.

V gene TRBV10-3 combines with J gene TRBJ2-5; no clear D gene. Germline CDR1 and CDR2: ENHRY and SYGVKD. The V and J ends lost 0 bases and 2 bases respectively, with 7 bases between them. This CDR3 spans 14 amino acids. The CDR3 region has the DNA TGTGCCATCAGTGAGTCCGGAGCACAAGAGACCCAGTACTTC. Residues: CAISESGAQETQYF.

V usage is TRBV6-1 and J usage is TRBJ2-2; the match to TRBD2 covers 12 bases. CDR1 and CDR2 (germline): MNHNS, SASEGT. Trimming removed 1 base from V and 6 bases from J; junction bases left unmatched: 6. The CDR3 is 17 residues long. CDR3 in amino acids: CASSEGLAGGPPGELFF. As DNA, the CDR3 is TGTGCCAGCAGTGAAGGGCTAGCGGGAGGGCCACCCGGGGAGCTGTTTTTT.

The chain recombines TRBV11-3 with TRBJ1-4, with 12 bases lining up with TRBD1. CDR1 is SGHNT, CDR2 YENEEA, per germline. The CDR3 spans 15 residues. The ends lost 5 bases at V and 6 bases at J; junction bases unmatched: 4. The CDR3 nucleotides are TGTGCCAGCAGCCCCGGGACAGGGGGCGATGAAAAACTGTTTTTT. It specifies CASSPGTGGDEKLFF.

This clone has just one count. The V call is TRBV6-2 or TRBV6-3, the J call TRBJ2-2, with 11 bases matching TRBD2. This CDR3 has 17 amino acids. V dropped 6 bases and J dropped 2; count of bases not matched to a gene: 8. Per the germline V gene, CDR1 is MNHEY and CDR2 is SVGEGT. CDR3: CASSRPGLAANTGELFF. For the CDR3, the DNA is TGTGCCAGCAGCCGTCCGGGACTAGCGGCTAACACCGGGGAGCTGTTTTTT.

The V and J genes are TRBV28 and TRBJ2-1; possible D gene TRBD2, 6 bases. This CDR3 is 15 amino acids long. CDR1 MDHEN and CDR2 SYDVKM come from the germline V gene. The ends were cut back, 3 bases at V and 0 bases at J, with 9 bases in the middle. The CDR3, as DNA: TGTGCCAGCAGTTTCGGGGGAAACTCCTACAATGAGCAGTTCTTC. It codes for CASSFGGNSYNEQFF.

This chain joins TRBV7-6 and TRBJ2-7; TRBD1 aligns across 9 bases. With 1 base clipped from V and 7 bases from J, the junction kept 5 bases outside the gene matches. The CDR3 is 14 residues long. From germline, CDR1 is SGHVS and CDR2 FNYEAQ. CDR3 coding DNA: TGTGCCAGCAGCTTAGAAACAGGGGGCGGGGAGCAGTACTTC. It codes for CASSLETGGGEQYF.

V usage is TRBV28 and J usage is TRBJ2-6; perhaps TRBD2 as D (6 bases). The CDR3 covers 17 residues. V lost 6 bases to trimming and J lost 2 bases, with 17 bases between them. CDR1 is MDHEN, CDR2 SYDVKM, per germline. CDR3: CASRAPGAQPGANVLTF. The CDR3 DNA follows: TGTGCCAGCAGGGCCCCGGGAGCACAACCTGGGGCCAACGTCCTGACTTTC.

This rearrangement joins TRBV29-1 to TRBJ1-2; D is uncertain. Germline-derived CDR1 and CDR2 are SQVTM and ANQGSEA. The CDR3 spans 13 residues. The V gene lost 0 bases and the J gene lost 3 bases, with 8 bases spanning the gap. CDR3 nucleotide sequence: TGCAGCGTTGAAGATAGGCAGGACTATGGCTACACCTTC. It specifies CSVEDRQDYGYTF. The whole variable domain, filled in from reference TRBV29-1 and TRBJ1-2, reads SAVISQKPSRDICQRGTSLTIQCQVDSQVTMMFWYRQQPGQSLTLIATANQGSEATYESGFVIDKFPISRPNLTFSTLTVSNMSPEDSSIYLCSVEDRQDYGYTFGSGTRLTVV.

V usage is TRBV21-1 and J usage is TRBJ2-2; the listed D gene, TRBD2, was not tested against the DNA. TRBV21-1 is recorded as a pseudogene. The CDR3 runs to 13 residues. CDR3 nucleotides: TGTGCCAGCAGCAAAGACGGGACCGGGGAGCTGTTTTTT. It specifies CASSKDGTGELFF.

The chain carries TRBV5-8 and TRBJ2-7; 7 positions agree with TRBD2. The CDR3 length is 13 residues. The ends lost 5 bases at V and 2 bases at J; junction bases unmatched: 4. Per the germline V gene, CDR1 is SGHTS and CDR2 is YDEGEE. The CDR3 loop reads CASSSGLAYEQYF. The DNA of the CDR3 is TGTGCCAGCAGTTCCGGACTAGCCTACGAGCAGTACTTC. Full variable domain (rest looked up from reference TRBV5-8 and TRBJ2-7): EAGVTQSPTHLIKTRGQQATLRCSPISGHTSVYWYQQALGLGLQFLLWYDEGEERNRGNFPPRFSGRQFPNYSSELNVNALELEDSALYLCASSSGLAYEQYFGPGTRLTVT.

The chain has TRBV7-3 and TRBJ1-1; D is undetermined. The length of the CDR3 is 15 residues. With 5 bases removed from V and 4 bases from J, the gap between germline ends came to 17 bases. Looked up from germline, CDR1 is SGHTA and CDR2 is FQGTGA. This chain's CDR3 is CASSLTGPAGTEAFF. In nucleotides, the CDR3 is TGTGCCAGCAGCCTTACTGGACCGGCGGGCACTGAAGCTTTCTTT.

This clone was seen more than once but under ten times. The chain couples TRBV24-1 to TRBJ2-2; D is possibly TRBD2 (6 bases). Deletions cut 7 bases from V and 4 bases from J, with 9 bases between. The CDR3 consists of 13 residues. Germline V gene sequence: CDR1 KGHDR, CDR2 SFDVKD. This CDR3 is CATRGGGTGELFF. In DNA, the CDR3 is TGTGCCACCAGGGGGGGTGGCACCGGGGAGCTGTTTTTT.

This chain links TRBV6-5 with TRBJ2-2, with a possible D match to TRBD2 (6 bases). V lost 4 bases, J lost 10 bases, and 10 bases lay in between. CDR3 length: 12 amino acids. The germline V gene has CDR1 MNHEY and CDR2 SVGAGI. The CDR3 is CASSSLATELFF. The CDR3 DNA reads TGTGCCAGCAGTTCCCTAGCGACGGAGCTGTTTTTT.

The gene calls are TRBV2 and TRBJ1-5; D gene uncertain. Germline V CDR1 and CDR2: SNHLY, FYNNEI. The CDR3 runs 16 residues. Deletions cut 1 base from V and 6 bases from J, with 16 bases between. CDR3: CASSEDWPRGSQPQHF. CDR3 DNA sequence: TGTGCCAGCAGTGAAGATTGGCCTCGGGGTAGTCAGCCCCAGCATTTT.

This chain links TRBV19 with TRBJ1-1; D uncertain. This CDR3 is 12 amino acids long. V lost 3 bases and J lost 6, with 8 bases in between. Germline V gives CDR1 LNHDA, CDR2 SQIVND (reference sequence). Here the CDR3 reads CASSMESAEAFF. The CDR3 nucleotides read TGTGCCAGTAGTATGGAGTCCGCTGAAGCTTTCTTT.

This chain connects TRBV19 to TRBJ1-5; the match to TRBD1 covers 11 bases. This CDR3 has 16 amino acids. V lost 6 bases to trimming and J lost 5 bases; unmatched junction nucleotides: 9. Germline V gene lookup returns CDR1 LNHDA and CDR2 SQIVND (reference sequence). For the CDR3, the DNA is TGTGCCAGTAGCCGGACAGGGGGCGACGGGTATCAGCCCCAGCATTTT. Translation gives CASSRTGGDGYQPQHF. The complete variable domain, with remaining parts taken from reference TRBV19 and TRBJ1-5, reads DGGITQSPKYLFRKEGQNVTLSCEQNLNHDAMYWYRQDPGQGLRLIYYSQIVNDFQKGDIAEGYSVSREKKESFPLTVTSAQKNPTAFYLCASSRTGGDGYQPQHFGDGTRLSIL.